This T cell receptor (beta chain) was observed in a study of blood T cell repertoires in COVID-19. Overall study: COVID-19 samples from acute and convalescent phases originated in the United States, Italy and Spain.

Per the authors' pipeline: Nucleated cell number was recorded as an estimate derived from reference gene primer amplification. Assay used: immunoSEQ multiplex PCR; TCRdb lists only in-frame clones, some missing. D and trimming come from the DNA, and the V and J calls and clone size come from that table. The sample lists some 130,000 clones, around 83% occurring once. Participants, roughly 18 to 90 years old, spanned some 23 US areas. In Cohort 3, a recovered donor had either two negative PCRs, clearance, or symptom resolution. CDR3 length: 15 residues. V was clipped by 3 bases and J by 3 bases, with 12 bases between them. Germline V gives CDR1 LNHNV, CDR2 YYDKDF (reference sequence).

This chain uses TRBV15 with TRBJ2-1, with D tentatively TRBD2 (6 bases). The TCR originated in a man aged 30-40 years who had recovered from COVID-19. The source material was PBMCs or T cells enriched from blood (not recorded which). Here the CDR3 reads CATSSLRGNYNEQFF. CDR3 coding DNA: TGTGCCACCAGCAGCCTGCGGGGTAACTACAATGAGCAGTTCTTC.